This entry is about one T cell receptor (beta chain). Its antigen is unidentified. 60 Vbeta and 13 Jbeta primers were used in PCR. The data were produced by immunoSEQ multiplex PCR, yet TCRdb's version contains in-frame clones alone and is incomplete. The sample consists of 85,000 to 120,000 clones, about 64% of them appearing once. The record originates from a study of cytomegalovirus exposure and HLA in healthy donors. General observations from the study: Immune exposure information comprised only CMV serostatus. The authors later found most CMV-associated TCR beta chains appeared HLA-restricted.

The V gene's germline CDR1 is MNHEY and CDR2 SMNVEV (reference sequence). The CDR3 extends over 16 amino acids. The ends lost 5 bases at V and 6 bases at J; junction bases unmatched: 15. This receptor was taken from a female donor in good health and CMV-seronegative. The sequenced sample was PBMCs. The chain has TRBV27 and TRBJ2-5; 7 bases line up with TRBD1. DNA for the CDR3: TGTGCCAGCAGTACACCCTCCCGGGACAGAGGCAAGACCCAGTACTTC. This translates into CASSTPSRDRGKTQYF.